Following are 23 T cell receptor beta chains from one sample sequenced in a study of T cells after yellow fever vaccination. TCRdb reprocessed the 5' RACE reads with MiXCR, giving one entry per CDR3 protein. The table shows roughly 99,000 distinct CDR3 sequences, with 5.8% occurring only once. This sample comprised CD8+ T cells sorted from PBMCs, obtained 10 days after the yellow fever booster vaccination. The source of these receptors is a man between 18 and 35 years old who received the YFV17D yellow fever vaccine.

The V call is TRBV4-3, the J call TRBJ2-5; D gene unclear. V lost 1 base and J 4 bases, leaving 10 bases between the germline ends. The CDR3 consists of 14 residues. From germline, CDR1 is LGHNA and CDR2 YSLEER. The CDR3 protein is CASSQGYDGETQYF. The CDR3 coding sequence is TGCGCCAGCAGCCAAGGTTACGATGGAGAGACCCAGTACTTC.

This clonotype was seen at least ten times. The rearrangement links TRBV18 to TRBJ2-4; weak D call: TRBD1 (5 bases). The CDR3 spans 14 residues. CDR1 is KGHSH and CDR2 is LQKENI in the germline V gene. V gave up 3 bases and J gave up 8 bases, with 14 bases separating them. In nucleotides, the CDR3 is TGTGCCAGCTCACCTTACGACCGCAGGGACATTCAGTACTTC. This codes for CASSPYDRRDIQYF.

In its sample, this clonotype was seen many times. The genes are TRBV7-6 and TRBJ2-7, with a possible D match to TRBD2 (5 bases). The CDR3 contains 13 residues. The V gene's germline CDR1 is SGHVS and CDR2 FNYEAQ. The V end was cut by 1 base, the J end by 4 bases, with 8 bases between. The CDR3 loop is CASSLVGDYEQYF. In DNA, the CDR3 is TGTGCCAGCAGCTTAGTCGGGGATTACGAGCAGTACTTC.

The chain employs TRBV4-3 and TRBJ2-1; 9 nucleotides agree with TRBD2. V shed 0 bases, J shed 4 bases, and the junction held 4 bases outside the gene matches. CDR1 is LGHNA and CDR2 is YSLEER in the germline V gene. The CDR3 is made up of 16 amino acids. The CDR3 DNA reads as TGCGCCAGCAGCCAAGAGGCGGGGGGGAGGTACAATGAGCAGTTCTTC. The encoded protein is CASSQEAGGRYNEQFF.

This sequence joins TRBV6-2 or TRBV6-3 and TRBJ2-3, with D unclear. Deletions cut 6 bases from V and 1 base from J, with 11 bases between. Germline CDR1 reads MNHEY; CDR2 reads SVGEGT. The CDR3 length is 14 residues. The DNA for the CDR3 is TGTGCCAGCAGCCCGCCCATACGCACAGATACGCAGTATTTT. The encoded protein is CASSPPIRTDTQYF.

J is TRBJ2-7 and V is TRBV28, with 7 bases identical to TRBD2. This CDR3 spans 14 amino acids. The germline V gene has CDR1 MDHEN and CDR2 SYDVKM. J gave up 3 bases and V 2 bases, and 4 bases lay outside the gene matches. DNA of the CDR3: TGTGCCAGCAGTTTAACTGGGACTAACTACGAGCAGTACGTC. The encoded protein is CASSLTGTNYEQYV.

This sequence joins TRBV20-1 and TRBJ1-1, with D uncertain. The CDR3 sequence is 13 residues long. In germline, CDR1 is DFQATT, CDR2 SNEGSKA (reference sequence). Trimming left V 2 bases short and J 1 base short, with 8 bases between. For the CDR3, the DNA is TGCAGTGCTAGACGCTGGGAGAACACTGAAGCTTTCTTT. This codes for CSARRWENTEAFF.

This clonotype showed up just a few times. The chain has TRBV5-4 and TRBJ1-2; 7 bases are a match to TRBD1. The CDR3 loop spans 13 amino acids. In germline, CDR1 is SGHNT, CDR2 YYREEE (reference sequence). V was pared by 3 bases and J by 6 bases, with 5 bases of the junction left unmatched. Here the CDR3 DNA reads TGTGCCAGCAGCTCTCGAGACAGGGATGGCTACACCTTC. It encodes CASSSRDRDGYTF.

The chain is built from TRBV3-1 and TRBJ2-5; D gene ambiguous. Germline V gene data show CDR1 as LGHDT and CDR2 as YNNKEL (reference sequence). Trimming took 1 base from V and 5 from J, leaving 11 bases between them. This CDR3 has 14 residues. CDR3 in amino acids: CASSQGHPGETQYF. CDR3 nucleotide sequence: TGTGCCAGCAGCCAAGGACACCCCGGGGAGACCCAGTACTTC.

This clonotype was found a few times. The CDR3 DNA reads as TGTGCCAGCAGCTGGGCACAGGGTACCCCACCAGTGGCCATATATTTT. This codes for CASSWAQGTPPVAIYF. The rearrangement uses TRBV7-2 and TRBJ1-3; maybe TRBD1 (6 bases). V lost 4 bases, J lost 11 bases, and 24 bases lay in between. This CDR3 spans 16 amino acids. CDR1 SGHTA and CDR2 FQGNSA come from the germline V gene.

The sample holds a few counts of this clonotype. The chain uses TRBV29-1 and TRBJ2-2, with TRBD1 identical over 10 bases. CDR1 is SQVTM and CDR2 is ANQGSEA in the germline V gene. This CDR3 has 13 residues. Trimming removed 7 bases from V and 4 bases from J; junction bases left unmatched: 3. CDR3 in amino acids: CSGQGARTGELFF. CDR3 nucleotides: TGCAGCGGACAGGGGGCACGCACCGGGGAGCTGTTTTTT.

CDR3 coding DNA: TGTGCCACCAGCAGAGAAGAGGGGGTAAGCACAGATACGCAGTATTTT. Translation: CATSREEGVSTDTQYF. The V gene is TRBV15, the J gene TRBJ2-3, with D possibly TRBD1 on 6 matching bases. This CDR3 is built from 16 residues. Trimming pared 0 bases from V and 0 bases from J, leaving 10 bases between. Per the germline V gene, CDR1 is LNHNV and CDR2 is YYDKDF (reference sequence).

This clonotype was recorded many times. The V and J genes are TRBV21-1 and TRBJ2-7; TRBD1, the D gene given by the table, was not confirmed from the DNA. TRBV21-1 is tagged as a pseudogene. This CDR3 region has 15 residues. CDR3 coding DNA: TGTGCCAGCAGCCCCTTTCCAGGGGCCTCCTACGAGCAGTACGTC. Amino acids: CASSPFPGASYEQYV.

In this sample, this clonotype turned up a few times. The CDR3 DNA sequence: TGCAGTGCAAGCCCCCATCAGGGGTCTAATTCACCCCTCCACTTT. This encodes CSASPHQGSNSPLHF. The J gene is TRBJ1-6, the V gene TRBV20-1, with D perhaps TRBD1 (6 bases). The V gene lost 6 bases and the J gene lost 6 bases, with 18 bases spanning the gap. Germline V lookup: CDR1 DFQATT, CDR2 SNEGSKA (reference sequence). The CDR3 totals 15 residues.

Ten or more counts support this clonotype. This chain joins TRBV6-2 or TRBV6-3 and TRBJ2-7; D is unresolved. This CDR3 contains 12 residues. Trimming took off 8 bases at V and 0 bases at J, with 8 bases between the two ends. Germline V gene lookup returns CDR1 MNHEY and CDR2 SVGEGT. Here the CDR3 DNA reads TGTGCCAGCTGGGAAAGCTCCTACGAGCAGTACTTC. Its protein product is CASWESSYEQYF.

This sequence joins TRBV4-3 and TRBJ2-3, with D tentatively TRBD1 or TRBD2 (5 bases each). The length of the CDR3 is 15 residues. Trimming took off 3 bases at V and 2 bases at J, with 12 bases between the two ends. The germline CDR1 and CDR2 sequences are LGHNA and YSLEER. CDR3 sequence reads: CASSQGRGPTDTQYF. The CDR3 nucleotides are TGCGCCAGCAGCCAGGGACGGGGACCCACAGATACGCAGTATTTT.

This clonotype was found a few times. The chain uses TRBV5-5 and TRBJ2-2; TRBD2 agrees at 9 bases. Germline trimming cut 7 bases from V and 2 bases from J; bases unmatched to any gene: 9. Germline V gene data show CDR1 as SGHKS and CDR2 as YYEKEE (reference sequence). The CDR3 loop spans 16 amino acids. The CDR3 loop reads CASGSSGGLNTGELFF. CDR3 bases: TGTGCCAGCGGGTCCAGCGGGGGGCTTAACACCGGGGAGCTGTTTTTT.

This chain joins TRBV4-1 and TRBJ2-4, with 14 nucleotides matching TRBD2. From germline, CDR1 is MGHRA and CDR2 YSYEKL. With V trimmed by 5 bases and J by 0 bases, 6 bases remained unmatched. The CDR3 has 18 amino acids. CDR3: CASSYGLAGGLAKNIQYF. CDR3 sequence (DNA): TGCGCCAGCAGCTACGGACTAGCGGGGGGCCTAGCCAAAAACATTCAGTACTTC.

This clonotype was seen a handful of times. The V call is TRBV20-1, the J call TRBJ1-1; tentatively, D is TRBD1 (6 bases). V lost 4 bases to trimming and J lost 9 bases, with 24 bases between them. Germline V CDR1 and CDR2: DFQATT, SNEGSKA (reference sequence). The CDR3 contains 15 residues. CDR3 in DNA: TGCAGTGCTACAATCGTGTCGGTGTTTGGGGGCCAAGCTTTCTTT. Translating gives CSATIVSVFGGQAFF.

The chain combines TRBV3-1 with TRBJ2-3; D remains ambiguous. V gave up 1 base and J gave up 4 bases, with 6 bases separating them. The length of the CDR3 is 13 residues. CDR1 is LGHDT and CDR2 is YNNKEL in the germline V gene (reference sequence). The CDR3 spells CASSQVLSDTQYF. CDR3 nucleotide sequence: TGTGCCAGCAGCCAAGTTCTATCAGATACGCAGTATTTT.

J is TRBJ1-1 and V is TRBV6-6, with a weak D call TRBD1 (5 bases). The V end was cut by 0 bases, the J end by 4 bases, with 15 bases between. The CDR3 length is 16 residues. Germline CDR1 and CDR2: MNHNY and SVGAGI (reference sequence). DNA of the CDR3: TGTGCCAGCAGTTACTCGAATCTCGGCGGGGGCACTGAAGCTTTCTTT. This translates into CASSYSNLGGGTEAFF.

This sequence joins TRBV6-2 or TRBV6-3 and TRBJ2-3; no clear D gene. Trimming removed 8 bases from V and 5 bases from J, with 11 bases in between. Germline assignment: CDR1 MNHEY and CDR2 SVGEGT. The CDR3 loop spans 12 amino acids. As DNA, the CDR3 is TGTGCCAGCGGTGGTCGCGGAGATACGCAGTATTTT. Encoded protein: CASGGRGDTQYF.

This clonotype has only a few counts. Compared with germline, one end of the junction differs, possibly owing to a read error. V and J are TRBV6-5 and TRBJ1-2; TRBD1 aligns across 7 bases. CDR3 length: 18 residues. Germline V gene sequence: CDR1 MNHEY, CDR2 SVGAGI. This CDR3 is CASSFTHRMDRIIWGFTF. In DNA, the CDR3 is TGTGCCAGCAGTTTTACTCACCGAATGGACAGGATAATTTGGGGCTTCACCTTC.